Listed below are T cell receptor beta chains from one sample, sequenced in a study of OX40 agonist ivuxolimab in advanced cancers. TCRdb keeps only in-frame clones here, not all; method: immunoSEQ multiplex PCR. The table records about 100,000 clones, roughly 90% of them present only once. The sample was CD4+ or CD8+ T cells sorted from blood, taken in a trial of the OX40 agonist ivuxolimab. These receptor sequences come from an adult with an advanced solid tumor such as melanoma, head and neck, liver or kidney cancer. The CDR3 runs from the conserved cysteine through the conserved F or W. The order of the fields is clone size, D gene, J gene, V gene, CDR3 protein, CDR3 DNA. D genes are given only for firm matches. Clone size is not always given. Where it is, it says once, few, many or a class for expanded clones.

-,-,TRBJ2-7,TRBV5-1,CASSLEGALEEYF,TGCGCCAGCAGCTTGGAAGGGGCCCTAGAGGAGTACTTC
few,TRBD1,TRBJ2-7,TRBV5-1,CASSLHTGTGDYEQYF,TGCGCCAGCAGCTTGCACACGGGGACAGGGGACTACGAGCAGTACTTC
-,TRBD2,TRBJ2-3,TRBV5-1,CASSLTSGSNPTDTQYF,TGCGCCAGCAGCTTGACTAGCGGGAGCAACCCCACAGATACGCAGTATTTT
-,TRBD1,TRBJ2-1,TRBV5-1,CASSSAGTGYNEQFF,TGCGCCAGCAGCTCTGCCGGGACAGGGTACAATGAGCAGTTCTTC
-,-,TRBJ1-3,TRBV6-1,CASAGRSGNTIYF,TGTGCCAGCGCAGGGCGATCTGGAAACACCATATATTTT
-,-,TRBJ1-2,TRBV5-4,CASSRPEVVGYTF,TGTGCCAGCAGCCGTCCGGAGGTGGTTGGCTACACCTTC
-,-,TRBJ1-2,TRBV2,CASRDGDF,TGTGCCAGCCGGGACGGAGACTTC
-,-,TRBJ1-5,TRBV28,CASSSSVDAQHF,TGTGCCAGCAGTTCCTCTGTTGATGCCCAGCATTTT
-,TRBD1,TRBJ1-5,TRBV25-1,CASSEYDYRGGYQPQHF,TGTGCCAGCAGTGAATATGACTACAGGGGAGGTTATCAGCCCCAGCATTTT
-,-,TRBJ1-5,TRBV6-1,CASSQGIRPQHF,TGTGCCAGCAGTCAGGGTATTAGGCCCCAGCATTTT
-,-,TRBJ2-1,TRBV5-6,CASSYSQGSWYNEQFF,TGTGCCAGCAGCTATTCTCAAGGGTCTTGGTACAATGAGCAGTTCTTC
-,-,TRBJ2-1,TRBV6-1,CASSTPSTGNEQFF,TGTGCCAGCAGTACCCCTAGTACAGGGAATGAGCAGTTCTTC
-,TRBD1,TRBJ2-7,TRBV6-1,CASGRQGSYEQYF,TGTGCCAGCGGGCGACAGGGCTCCTACGAGCAGTACTTC
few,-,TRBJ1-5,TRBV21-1,CASSKAQLYSNQPQHF,TGTGCCAGCAGCAAAGCACAGCTTTATAGCAATCAGCCCCAGCATTTT
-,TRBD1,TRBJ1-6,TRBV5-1,CASRKSGGINSPLHF,TGCGCCAGCAGGAAATCAGGGGGCATTAATTCACCCCTCCACTTT
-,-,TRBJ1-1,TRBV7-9,CASSLGGSDTEAFF,TGTGCCAGCAGCTTAGGGGGGTCAGACACTGAAGCTTTCTTT
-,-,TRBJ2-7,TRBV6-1,CASSENRAYEQYF,TGTGCCAGCAGTGAAAACCGAGCCTACGAGCAGTACTTC
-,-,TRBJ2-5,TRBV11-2,CASSLATLREETQYF,TGTGCCAGCAGCTTAGCGACTCTACGAGAAGAGACCCAGTACTTC
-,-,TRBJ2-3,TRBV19,CASSIVGGSGTDTQYF,TGTGCCAGTAGTATAGTAGGGGGGTCAGGCACAGATACGCAGTATTTT
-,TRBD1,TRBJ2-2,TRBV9,CASSLGGQGSGELFF,TGTGCCAGCAGCCTTGGGGGACAGGGGTCAGGGGAGCTGTTTTTT
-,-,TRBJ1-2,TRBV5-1,CASSALGQTLYGYTF,TGCGCCAGCAGCGCCTTAGGACAGACCCTCTATGGCTACACCTTC
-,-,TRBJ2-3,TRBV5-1,CASSLDGGSTDTQYF,TGCGCCAGCAGCCTCGACGGTGGGAGCACAGATACGCAGTATTTT
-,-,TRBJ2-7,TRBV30,CAWSRSHEQYF,TGTGCCTGGAGTAGATCCCACGAGCAGTACTTC
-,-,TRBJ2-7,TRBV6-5,CASRPGRGQSGEQYF,TGTGCCAGCAGGCCGGGTCGGGGGCAAAGTGGTGAGCAGTACTTC
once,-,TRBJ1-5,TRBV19,CASSIDPGFYWAQHF,TGTGCCAGTAGTATAGATCCGGGATTCTATTGGGCCCAGCATTTT
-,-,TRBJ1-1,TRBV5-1,CASSSTLNTEAFF,TGCGCCAGCAGCTCAACATTGAACACTGAAGCTTTCTTT
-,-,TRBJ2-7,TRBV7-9,CASSLAGQVYEQYF,TGTGCCAGCAGCTTAGCGGGACAAGTCTACGAGCAGTACTTC
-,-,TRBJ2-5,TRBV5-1,CASSPPGMGGETQYF,TGCGCCAGCAGCCCCCCAGGGATGGGAGGAGAGACCCAGTACTTC
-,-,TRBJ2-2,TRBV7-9,CASSFTGLTGELFF,TGTGCCAGCAGCTTTACAGGGCTGACCGGGGAGCTGTTTTTT
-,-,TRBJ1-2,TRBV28,CASRSQGEYGYTF,TGTGCCAGCAGGTCCCAGGGAGAGTATGGCTACACCTTC
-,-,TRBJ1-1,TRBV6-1,CASSLGGWAEAFF,TGTGCCAGCAGTCTAGGTGGGTGGGCTGAAGCTTTCTTT
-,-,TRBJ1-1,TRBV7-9,CASQSQGQGVAEAFF,TGTGCCAGCCAATCTCAAGGGCAGGGAGTCGCTGAAGCTTTCTTT
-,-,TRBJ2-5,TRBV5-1,CASSTSGRYEETQYF,TGCGCCAGCAGCACATCCGGCAGGTACGAAGAGACCCAGTACTTC
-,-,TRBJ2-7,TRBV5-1,CASSFGGRNEQYF,TGCGCCAGCAGCTTCGGGGGCCGGAACGAGCAGTACTTC
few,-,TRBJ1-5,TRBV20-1,CSARYSGPQHF,TGCAGTGCTAGATACAGTGGGCCCCAGCATTTT
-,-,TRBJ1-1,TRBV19,CASSTTGTNTEAFF,TGTGCCAGTAGTACGACAGGAACGAACACTGAAGCTTTCTTT
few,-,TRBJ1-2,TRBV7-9,CASSLAESYGYTF,TGTGCCAGCAGCTTAGCAGAGAGCTATGGCTACACCTTC
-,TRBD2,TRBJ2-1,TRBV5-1,CASSVGLVEQFF,TGCGCCAGCAGCGTGGGACTAGTTGAGCAGTTCTTC
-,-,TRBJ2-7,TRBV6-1,CASSLRDDKQYF,TGTGCCAGCAGCCTCCGGGACGACAAGCAGTACTTC
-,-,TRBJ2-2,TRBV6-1,CASSAVYTGELFF,TGTGCCAGCAGTGCAGTGTACACCGGGGAGCTGTTTTTT
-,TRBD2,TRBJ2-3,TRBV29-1,CSAGLAGGTDTQYF,TGCAGCGCGGGACTAGCGGGAGGAACAGATACGCAGTATTTT
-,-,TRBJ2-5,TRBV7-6,CASSLGGGYFDTQYF,TGTGCCAGCAGCTTAGGGGGCGGGTACTTCGATACCCAGTACTTC
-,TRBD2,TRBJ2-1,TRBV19,CASSDELAGVVKINEQFF,TGTGCCAGTAGTGATGAACTAGCGGGGGTCGTCAAGATCAATGAGCAGTTCTTC
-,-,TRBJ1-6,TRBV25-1,CASSRNYNSPLHF,TGTGCCAGCAGTAGGAACTATAATTCACCCCTCCACTTT
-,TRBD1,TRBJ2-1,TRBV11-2,CASSWVLGTGEDEQFF,TGTGCCAGCAGCTGGGTACTGGGGACAGGGGAGGATGAGCAGTTCTTC
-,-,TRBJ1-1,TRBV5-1,CASSPDNRENTEAFF,TGCGCCAGCAGCCCCGATAACAGGGAGAACACTGAAGCTTTCTTT
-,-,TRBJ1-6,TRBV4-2,CASSQVGGRTNSPLHF,TGTGCCAGCAGCCAAGTCGGGGGCAGGACTAATTCACCCCTCCACTTT
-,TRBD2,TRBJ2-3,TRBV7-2,CASSLNLAGGSDTQYF,TGTGCCAGCAGCTTGAACCTGGCGGGGGGCTCCGATACGCAGTATTTT
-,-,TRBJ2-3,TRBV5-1,CASSQDYSTDTQYF,TGCGCCAGCAGTCAGGACTATTCCACAGATACGCAGTATTTT
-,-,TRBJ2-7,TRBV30,CAWSGGADRVEQYF,TGTGCCTGGAGCGGGGGGGCCGACAGGGTCGAGCAGTACTTC
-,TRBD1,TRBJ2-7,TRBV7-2,CASSLGAGGPYEQYF,TGTGCCAGCAGCTTAGGGGCAGGGGGACCCTACGAGCAGTACTTC
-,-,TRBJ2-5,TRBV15,CATSREETQYF,TGTGCCACCAGCAGAGAAGAGACCCAGTACTTC
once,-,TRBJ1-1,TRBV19,CASSRRTEAFF,TGTGCCAGTAGCCGTCGGACTGAAGCTTTCTTT
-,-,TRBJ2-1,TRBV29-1,CSTGLSSYNEQFF,TGCAGCACTGGGCTTAGCTCCTACAATGAGCAGTTCTTC